The text below deals with one TCR beta chain. This CDR3 is built from 14 residues. Germline CDR1 is DFQATT and CDR2 is SNEGSKA (reference sequence). The ends were cut back, 0 bases at V and 5 bases at J, with 13 bases in the middle. This sample stems from a study of human T cells and chemical hapten exposure. One entry per CDR3 protein results from TCRdb running MiXCR on the RACE reads. Here the sample spans under 200,000 distinct CDR3 sequences, 25% to 35% being singletons. Time point here: pre-sensitization, week 0. Noted treatment: therapeutic diphenylcyclopropenone sensitization with weekly scalp DPC.

The V and J genes are TRBV20-1 and TRBJ2-5; D possibly matches TRBD1 or TRBD2 (5 bases each). Sequenced here: whole blood, sampled in connection with sensitization to the hapten diphenylcyclopropenone (DPC). The sequence was obtained from a woman aged 30 to 39 with alopecia areata. Some clones in this sample may be carry-over from other donors' samples. The CDR3 sequence: CSARDSRGRETQYF. CDR3 nucleotides: TGCAGTGCTAGAGATAGCCGGGGCCGCGAGACCCAGTACTTC.